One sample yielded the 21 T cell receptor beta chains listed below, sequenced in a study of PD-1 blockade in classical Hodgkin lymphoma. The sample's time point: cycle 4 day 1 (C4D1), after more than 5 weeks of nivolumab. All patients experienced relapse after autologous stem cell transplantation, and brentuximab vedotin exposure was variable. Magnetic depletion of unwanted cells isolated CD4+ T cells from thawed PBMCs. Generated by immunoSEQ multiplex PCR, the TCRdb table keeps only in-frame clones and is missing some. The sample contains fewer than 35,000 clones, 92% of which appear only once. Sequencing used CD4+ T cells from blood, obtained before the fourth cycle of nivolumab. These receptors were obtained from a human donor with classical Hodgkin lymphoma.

Here the CDR3 DNA reads TGTGCCAGCAGCCAAGTTCGGGCGGGCCAAACCGGGGAGCTGTTTTTT. Translating gives CASSQVRAGQTGELFF. The chain combines TRBV4-2 with TRBJ2-2, with D possibly being TRBD2 (5 bases). This CDR3 is built from 16 residues. Germline assignment: CDR1 LGHNA and CDR2 YNFKEQ. V gave up 1 base and J gave up 5 bases, with 14 bases separating them.

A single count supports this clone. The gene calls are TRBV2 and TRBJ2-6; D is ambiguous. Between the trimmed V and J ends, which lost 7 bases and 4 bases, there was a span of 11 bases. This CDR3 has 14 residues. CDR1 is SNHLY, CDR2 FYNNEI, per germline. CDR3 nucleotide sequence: TGTGCCAGCACCCCTCTTCTAGGGGCCAACGTCCTGACTTTC. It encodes CASTPLLGANVLTF.

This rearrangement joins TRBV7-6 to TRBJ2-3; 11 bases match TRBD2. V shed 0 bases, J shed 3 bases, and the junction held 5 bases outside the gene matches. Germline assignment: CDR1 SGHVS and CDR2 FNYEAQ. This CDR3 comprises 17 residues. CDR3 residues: CASSLALAGGGTDTQYF. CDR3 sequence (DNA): TGTGCCAGCAGCTTAGCCCTAGCGGGAGGTGGAACAGATACGCAGTATTTT.

CDR3 residues: CASSRSDEQYF. The CDR3 nucleotides read TGTGCCAGCTCCCGGAGCGACGAGCAGTACTTC. The chain couples TRBV18 to TRBJ2-7; no firm D call. The germline V gene encodes CDR1 KGHSH and CDR2 LQKENI. The germline V and J ends were trimmed by 6 bases and 5 bases, with 8 bases remaining between them. The CDR3 totals 11 residues.

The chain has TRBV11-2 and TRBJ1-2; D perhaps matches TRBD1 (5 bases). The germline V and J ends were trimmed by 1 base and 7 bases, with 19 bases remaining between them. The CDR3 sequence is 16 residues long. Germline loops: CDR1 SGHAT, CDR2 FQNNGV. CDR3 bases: TGTGCCAGCAGCTTAGCCATCAGGGCAAAGAGGAGTGGCTACACCTTC. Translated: CASSLAIRAKRSGYTF.

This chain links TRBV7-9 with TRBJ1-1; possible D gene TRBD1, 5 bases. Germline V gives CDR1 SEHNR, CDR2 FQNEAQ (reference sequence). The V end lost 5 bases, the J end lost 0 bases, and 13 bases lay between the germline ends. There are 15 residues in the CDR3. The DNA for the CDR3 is TGTGCCAGCAGCCGTTCGGGACGGATGAACACTGAAGCTTTCTTT. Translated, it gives CASSRSGRMNTEAFF.

The CDR3 loop is CASSLGTGLDTQYF. Here the CDR3 DNA reads TGCGCCAGCAGCTTGGGTACAGGGCTGGATACGCAGTATTTT. The chain is built from TRBV5-1 and TRBJ2-3; a weak D match, TRBD1 (6 bases). From germline, CDR1 is SGHRS and CDR2 YFSETQ. CDR3 size: 14 residues. V was cut by 0 bases and J by 6 bases, with 11 bases left in between.

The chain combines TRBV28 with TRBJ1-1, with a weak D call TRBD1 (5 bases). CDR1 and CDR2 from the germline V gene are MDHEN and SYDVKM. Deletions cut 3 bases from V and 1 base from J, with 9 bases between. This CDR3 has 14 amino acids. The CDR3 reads CASSLAGRNTEAFF. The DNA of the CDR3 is TGTGCCAGCAGTTTGGCAGGGAGGAACACTGAAGCTTTCTTT.

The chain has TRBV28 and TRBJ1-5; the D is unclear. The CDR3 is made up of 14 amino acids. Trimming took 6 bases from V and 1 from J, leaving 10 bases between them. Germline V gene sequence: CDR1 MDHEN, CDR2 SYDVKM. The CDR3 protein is CASSRSGSNQPQHF. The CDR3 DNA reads TGTGCCAGCAGCCGAAGTGGCAGCAATCAGCCCCAGCATTTT.

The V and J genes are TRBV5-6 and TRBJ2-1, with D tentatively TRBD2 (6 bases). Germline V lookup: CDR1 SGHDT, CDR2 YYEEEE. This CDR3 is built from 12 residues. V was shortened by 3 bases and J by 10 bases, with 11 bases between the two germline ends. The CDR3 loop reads CASSYNLAEQFF. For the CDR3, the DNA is TGTGCCAGCAGCTACAATCTAGCGGAGCAGTTCTTC.

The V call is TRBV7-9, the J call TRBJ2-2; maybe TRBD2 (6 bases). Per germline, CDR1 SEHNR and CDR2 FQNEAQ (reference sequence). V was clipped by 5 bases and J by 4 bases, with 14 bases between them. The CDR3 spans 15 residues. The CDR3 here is CASSPLSGPTGELFF. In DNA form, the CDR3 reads TGTGCCAGCAGCCCCCTTAGCGGACCCACCGGGGAGCTGTTTTTT.

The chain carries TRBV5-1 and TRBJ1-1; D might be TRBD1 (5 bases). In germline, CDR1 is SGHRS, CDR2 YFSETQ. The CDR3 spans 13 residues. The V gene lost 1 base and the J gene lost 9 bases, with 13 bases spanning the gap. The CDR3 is CASSLYTGRKAFF. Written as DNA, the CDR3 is TGCGCCAGCAGCTTGTACACAGGCCGTAAAGCTTTCTTT.

The CDR3 DNA is TGTGCCAGCAGCCAATACAGTTCCTTCTATGGCTACACCTTC. It is translated as CASSQYSSFYGYTF. This sequence joins TRBV14 and TRBJ1-2, with unresolved D. The CDR3 runs to 14 residues. Germline V gene data show CDR1 as SGHDN and CDR2 as FVKESK. Trimming stripped 2 bases from V and 4 bases from J, with 11 bases between.

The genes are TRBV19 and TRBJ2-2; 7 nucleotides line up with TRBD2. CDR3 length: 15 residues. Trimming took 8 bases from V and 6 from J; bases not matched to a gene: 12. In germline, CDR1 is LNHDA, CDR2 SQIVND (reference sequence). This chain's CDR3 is CASRRGVLGAGELFF. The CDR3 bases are TGTGCCAGTCGACGGGGGGTTCTGGGGGCCGGGGAGCTGTTTTTT.

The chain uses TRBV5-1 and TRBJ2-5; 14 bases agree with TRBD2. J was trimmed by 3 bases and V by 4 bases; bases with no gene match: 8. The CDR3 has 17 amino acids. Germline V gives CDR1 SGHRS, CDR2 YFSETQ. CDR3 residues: CASSATTSGRAEETQYF. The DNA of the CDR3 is TGCGCCAGCAGCGCCACGACTAGCGGGAGGGCCGAAGAGACCCAGTACTTC. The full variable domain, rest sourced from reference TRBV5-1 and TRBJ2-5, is KAGVTQTPRYLIKTRGQQVTLSCSPISGHRSVSWYQQTPGQGLQFLFEYFSETQRNKGNFPGRFSGRQFSNSRSEMNVSTLELGDSALYLCASSATTSGRAEETQYFGPGTRLLVL.

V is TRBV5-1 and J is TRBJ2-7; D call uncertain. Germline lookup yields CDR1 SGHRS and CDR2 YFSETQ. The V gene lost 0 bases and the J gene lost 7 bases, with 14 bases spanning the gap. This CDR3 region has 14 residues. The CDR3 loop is CASSLGRVSDEQYF. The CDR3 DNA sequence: TGCGCCAGCAGCTTGGGGAGAGTTTCGGATGAGCAGTACTTC.

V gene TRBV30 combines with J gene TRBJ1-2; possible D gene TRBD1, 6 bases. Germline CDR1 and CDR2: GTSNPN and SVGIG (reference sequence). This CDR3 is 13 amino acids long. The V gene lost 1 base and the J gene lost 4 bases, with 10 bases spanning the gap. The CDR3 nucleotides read TGTGCCTGGAGTGAGGGGGGTGGCTATGGCTACACCTTC. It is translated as CAWSEGGGYGYTF.

The CDR3 nucleotides read TGCGCCAGCAGCGTTGGGCCCGGCTACGAGCAGTACTTC. Protein product: CASSVGPGYEQYF. The gene calls are TRBV5-1 and TRBJ2-7; D is unresolved. CDR1 SGHRS and CDR2 YFSETQ come from the germline V gene. The CDR3 is 13 residues long. Trimming removed 4 bases at V and 3 bases at J, with 11 bases between.

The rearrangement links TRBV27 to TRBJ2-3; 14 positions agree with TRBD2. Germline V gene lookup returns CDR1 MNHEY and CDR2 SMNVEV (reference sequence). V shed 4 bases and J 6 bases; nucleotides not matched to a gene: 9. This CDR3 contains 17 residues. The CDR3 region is CASSSPGTSGSRDTQYF. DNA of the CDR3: TGTGCCAGCAGTTCCCCGGGGACTAGCGGGAGTAGGGATACGCAGTATTTT.

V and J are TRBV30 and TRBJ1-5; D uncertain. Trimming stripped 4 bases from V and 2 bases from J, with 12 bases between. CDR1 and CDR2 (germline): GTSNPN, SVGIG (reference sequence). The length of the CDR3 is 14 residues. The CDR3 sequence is CAWTPGSGNQPQHF. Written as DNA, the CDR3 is TGTGCCTGGACCCCTGGCAGCGGCAATCAGCCCCAGCATTTT. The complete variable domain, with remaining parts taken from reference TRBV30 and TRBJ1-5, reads SQTIHQWPATLVQPVGSPLSLECTVEGTSNPNLYWYRQAAGRGLQLLFYSVGIGQISSEVPQNLSASRPQDRQFILSSKKLLLSDSGFYLCAWTPGSGNQPQHFGDGTRLSIL.

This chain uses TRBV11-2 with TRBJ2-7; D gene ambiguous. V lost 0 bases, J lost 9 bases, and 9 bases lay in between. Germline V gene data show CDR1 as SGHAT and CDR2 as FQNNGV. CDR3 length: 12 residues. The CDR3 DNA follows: TGTGCCAGCAGCTTAGACCGGCCGGGGCAGTACTTC. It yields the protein CASSLDRPGQYF.